This T cell receptor (beta chain) was recovered during a study of CD8+ T cells in alopecia areata. The treatment is: oral pan-JAK inhibitor, 5-10 mg twice daily. After isolation, RNA underwent reverse transcription to generate cDNA as the sequencing template. Profiling relied on immunoSEQ multiplex PCR, and the TCRdb table lists in-frame clones only, not all of them. The profile shows 100,000 or so clones, about three fifths of them singletons. This clone was seen once. The V gene's germline CDR1 is MGHDK and CDR2 SYGVNS. Trimming stripped 1 base from V and 8 bases from J, with 14 bases between. The CDR3 runs 14 residues.

The chain has TRBV25-1 and TRBJ1-1; D ambiguous. This sequence originates from a human donor with alopecia areata. The material sequenced was CD8+ T cells sorted from blood, taken between weeks 55 and 70, from a patient treated with tofacitinib. This chain's CDR3 is CASSEWDENKEAFF. In nucleotides, the CDR3 is TGTGCCAGCAGTGAATGGGATGAGAACAAGGAAGCTTTCTTT.